This TCR beta chain appears in the sequencing data of a study of blood T cell repertoires in COVID-19. Study information: Donors in the United States, Italy and Spain gave samples during acute or convalescent COVID-19.

As originally analysed: Quantification of nucleated cells was approximated via reference gene primer amplification. Data came from immunoSEQ multiplex PCR; TCRdb stores just in-frame clones and leaves some out. The V and J calls and clone size come from that table; D and trimming were worked out from the DNA. The table shows about 170,000 clones, with approximately 82% occurring only once. Membership in each cohort depended on participant-reported clinical history. Recovered participants had two consecutive negative NP/OP PCR tests, healthcare professional clearance, or symptom resolution. Germline V gives CDR1 SEHNR, CDR2 FQNEAQ (reference sequence). V lost 11 bases and J lost 3, with 7 bases in between. This CDR3 has 10 amino acids.

This TCR derives from a woman aged 45 to 65 who had recovered from COVID-19. Sequenced sample: PBMCs or T cells enriched from blood (not recorded which). The genes are TRBV7-9 and TRBJ1-1, with D unclear. Here the CDR3 DNA reads TGTGCCGCCCGGGACACTGAAGCTTTCTTT. Translated, it gives CAARDTEAFF.